These T cell receptor beta chains were read from a single sample in a study of beta chain features in type 1 diabetes. Clones were read by immunoSEQ multiplex PCR, and TCRdb kept only the in-frame ones, dropping some. The sample records approximately 730,000 clones, roughly 13% being singletons. The sequenced material came from naive CD4+ T cells from blood. These receptor sequences come from a man aged 18 to 35 with type 1 diabetes. Each CDR3 is given with its conserved first and last residue. The D gene is left open where the match is weak. Some rows mark clone size as missing; the rest say once, few, many or name a class of expanded clone.

V gene,D gene,J gene,clone size,CDR3 DNA,CDR3 protein
TRBV7-2,.,TRBJ2-3,.,TGTGCCAGCAGCTTAGTAGGGTTAGATACGCAGTATTTT,CASSLVGLDTQYF
TRBV7-9,TRBD1,TRBJ2-1,.,TGTGCCAGCAGCTCCCCCGGACAGGGATACTCTGAGCAGTTCTTC,CASSSPGQGYSEQFF
TRBV12-5,.,TRBJ2-4,few,TGTGCTAGTGGATCAAGCAAAAACATTCAGTACTTC,CASGSSKNIQYF
TRBV10-3,TRBD1,TRBJ1-6,.,TGTGCCATCAAGGGGGCTGGTGAGGGATCACCCCTCCACTTT,CAIKGAGEGSPLHF
TRBV10-3,.,TRBJ1-2,.,TGTGCCATCAGTGCAGGGGATGGCTACACCTTC,CAISAGDGYTF
TRBV19,TRBD1,TRBJ1-2,.,TGTGCCAGTAGTATGGAAGGGACAGGTGAACTTCTATGGAACGGCTACACCTTC,CASSMEGTGELLWNGYTF
TRBV6-1,TRBD1,TRBJ1-1,.,TGTGCCAGCAGTGATCCGGACAGGGTGAACACTGAAGCTTTCTTT,CASSDPDRVNTEAFF
TRBV30,TRBD1,TRBJ1-2,few,TGTGCCTGGGGGGACAGGGTGTTATCTGGCTACACCTTC,CAWGDRVLSGYTF
TRBV28,.,TRBJ1-4,.,TGTGCCAGCAGCCTGGGGGGATTTGGAGAAAAACTGTTTTTT,CASSLGGFGEKLFF
TRBV5-4,TRBD2,TRBJ2-3,.,TGTGCCAGCAACCCGACCGGGACTAGCGGGGGGCGGAGCACAGATACGCAGTATTTT,CASNPTGTSGGRSTDTQYF
TRBV7-7,TRBD1,TRBJ2-3,few,TGTGCTAGCAGCTTAGGAAGGGGGCGCACAGATACGCAGTATTTT,CASSLGRGRTDTQYF
TRBV10-3,.,TRBJ2-5,.,TGTGCCATCAGTGACAGCTCCAAAGAGACCCAGTACTTC,CAISDSSKETQYF
TRBV7-9,TRBD1,TRBJ1-1,.,TGTGCCAGCAGCTTAGGACCCGGGACAGGCGAAGCTTTCTTT,CASSLGPGTGEAFF
TRBV6-1,.,TRBJ1-1,.,TGTGCCAGCAGTGACCAGGAGAGGGCTGGGACTGAAGCTTTCTTT,CASSDQERAGTEAFF
TRBV7-2,.,TRBJ1-5,few,TGTGCCAGCAGCTTAGGGATGGATCAGCCCCAGCATTTT,CASSLGMDQPQHF
TRBV18,TRBD1,TRBJ2-7,.,TGTGCCAGCTCACGCCGGGACAGCTCCTACGAGCAGTACTTC,CASSRRDSSYEQYF
TRBV10-1,TRBD2,TRBJ2-7,.,TGCGCCAGCAGTGAGTTTGGGACTAGCGTCTCCGAGCAGTACTTC,CASSEFGTSVSEQYF
TRBV11-2,.,TRBJ2-2,few,TGTGCCAGCAGCTCCCCTAGTCAGGCCCGGGAGCTGTTTTTT,CASSSPSQARELFF
TRBV30,.,TRBJ2-7,.,TGTGCCTGGAGCCGTGGGCTAGAAGACTACGAGCAGTACTTC,CAWSRGLEDYEQYF
TRBV30,.,TRBJ1-2,.,TGTGCCTGGACTGCCCGGGACGGTCTTATGAACACCTTC,CAWTARDGLMNTF
TRBV7-8,.,TRBJ2-2,.,TGTGCCAGCAGCCCCGGGGCCCCGGCGGGCGGGGAGCTGTTTTTT,CASSPGAPAGGELFF
TRBV27,.,TRBJ2-5,few,TGTGCCAGCAGTTTATTTGCCTTCTCTTATCAAGAGACCCAGTACTTC,CASSLFAFSYQETQYF
TRBV18,TRBD1,TRBJ2-6,few,TGTGCCAGCTCACCCCGTGGGACAGCAGAGATATATGGGGCCAACGTCCTGACTTTC,CASSPRGTAEIYGANVLTF
TRBV5-1,TRBD2,TRBJ2-3,.,TGCGCCAGCAGTCTAACTAGCGGGGGAAGCACAGATACGCAGTATTTT,CASSLTSGGSTDTQYF
TRBV14,.,TRBJ1-4,few,TGTGCCAGCAGCCGATCCCAGTCTGAAAAACTGTTTTTT,CASSRSQSEKLFF
TRBV11-3,.,TRBJ2-5,.,TGTGCCAGCAGCTTAGTGGGGAGCCAAGAGACCCAGTACTTC,CASSLVGSQETQYF
TRBV10-3,TRBD2,TRBJ2-5,.,TGTGCCACGCAAACGGGACTAGCGGAAGAGACCCAGTACTTC,CATQTGLAEETQYF
TRBV5-4,TRBD1,TRBJ1-2,.,TGTGCCAGCAGCTTGGAGGCAGGGGGTGGTGGCTACACCTTC,CASSLEAGGGGYTF
TRBV28,.,TRBJ1-2,few,TGTGCCAGCAGTTTGACTTTCAACTATGGCTACACCTTC,CASSLTFNYGYTF